What follows are 18 T cell receptor beta chains derived from one specimen sequenced in a study of PD-L1 blockade in urothelial cancer. Measured with immunoSEQ multiplex PCR; TCRdb has only the in-frame clones, and not every one. Of about 41,000 clones in the sample, roughly 85% are singletons; the top ten hold 2.6%. Time point given: peripheral blood 6 weeks after treatment start. The input for sequencing was PBMCs, taken around atezolizumab (anti-PD-L1) treatment. Every receptor here comes from a man between 70 and 80 years old with urothelial cancer.

This chain uses TRBV6-6 with TRBJ2-3; D unresolved. CDR1 is MNHNY and CDR2 is SVGAGI in the germline V gene (reference sequence). This CDR3 is 13 amino acids long. Deletions cut 0 bases from V and 6 bases from J, with 7 bases between. The CDR3 DNA reads as TGTGCCAGCAGTTACTCGAGCCCGGATACGCAGTATTTT. Translating gives CASSYSSPDTQYF.

This sequence joins TRBV13 and TRBJ2-1; D might be TRBD2 (5 bases). CDR3 length equals 14 residues. The germline V and J ends were trimmed by 2 bases and 8 bases, with 13 bases remaining between them. CDR1 and CDR2 from the germline V gene are PRHDT and FYEKMQ (reference sequence). In DNA form, the CDR3 reads TGTGCCAGCAGCTTACCCAGCGGCGTGGATGAGCAGTTCTTC. Translated, it gives CASSLPSGVDEQFF.

This clone appeared a single time. The chain uses TRBV7-2 and TRBJ2-1, with 8 bases that match TRBD2. The CDR3 runs 16 residues. Germline CDR1 SGHTA, CDR2 FQGNSA. V shed 2 bases, J shed 10 bases, and the junction held 13 bases outside the gene matches. The DNA of the CDR3 is TGTGCCAGCAGCTTACGCGGCGGGAGGCTCCTCGGGGAGCAGTTCTTC. Protein: CASSLRGGRLLGEQFF.

The chain carries TRBV18 and TRBJ2-5, with D perhaps matching TRBD1 (6 bases). The length of the CDR3 is 14 residues. Trimming took 3 bases from V and 6 from J, leaving 14 bases between them. Germline loops: CDR1 KGHSH, CDR2 LQKENI. The CDR3 spells CASSPRGRLKTQYF. The CDR3 coding sequence is TGTGCCAGCTCACCCAGGGGACGGTTGAAGACCCAGTACTTC.

The V gene is TRBV28, the J gene TRBJ1-5, with 7 bases aligning to TRBD1. The CDR3 runs to 16 residues. Germline assignment: CDR1 MDHEN and CDR2 SYDVKM. The junction had 9 bases not matched to a gene; V was cut back by 7 bases and J by 0 bases. This CDR3 reads CASTEQGIYSNQPQHF. The CDR3 DNA follows: TGTGCCAGCACAGAACAGGGGATCTATAGCAATCAGCCCCAGCATTTT. The complete variable domain, with remaining parts taken from reference TRBV28 and TRBJ1-5, reads DVKVTQSSRYLVKRTGEKVFLECVQDMDHENMFWYRQDPGLGLRLIYFSYDVKMKEKGDIPEGYSVSREKKERFSLILESASTNQTSMYLCASTEQGIYSNQPQHFGDGTRLSIL.

A single count supports this clone. This chain connects TRBV4-1 to TRBJ2-3; 7 bases map to TRBD1. V lost 0 bases and J lost 1; bases outside the gene matches: 7. CDR1 and CDR2 from the germline V gene are MGHRA and YSYEKL. The CDR3 has 17 amino acids. CDR3 nucleotide sequence: TGCGCCAGCAGCCAAGATAAAGGGGGCGCCGGCACAGATACGCAGTATTTT. Translating it yields CASSQDKGGAGTDTQYF.

The chain recombines TRBV11-2 with TRBJ2-2; a possible D gene is TRBD1 (6 bases). Deletions cut 2 bases from V and 1 base from J, with 8 bases between. Germline CDR1 is SGHAT and CDR2 is FQNNGV. This CDR3 is 15 amino acids long. In nucleotides, the CDR3 is TGTGCCAGCAGCTTATCAGGGGTGAACACCGGGGAGCTGTTTTTT. It is translated as CASSLSGVNTGELFF.

V is TRBV6-6 and J is TRBJ1-2, with TRBD1 matching over 9 bases. With 5 bases clipped from V and 4 bases from J, the junction kept 8 bases outside the gene matches. The CDR3 extends over 15 amino acids. Germline V gives CDR1 MNHNY, CDR2 SVGAGI (reference sequence). The CDR3: CASSPRTGAGYGYTF. The CDR3 DNA sequence: TGTGCCAGCAGTCCACGGACAGGGGCTGGCTATGGCTACACCTTC.

The chain is built from TRBV5-4 and TRBJ2-5, with D possibly TRBD1 on 5 matching bases. V was pared by 5 bases and J by 3 bases, with 11 bases between. CDR1 is SGHNT, CDR2 YYREEE, per germline (reference sequence). This CDR3 comprises 13 residues. The chain's CDR3 is CASSRTSEETQYF. CDR3 nucleotide sequence: TGTGCCAGCAGTCGGACATCCGAAGAGACCCAGTACTTC.

Only one count was recorded for this clone. CDR3 sequence (DNA): TGTGCCAGCACCAGCGGGGGAACAGATACGCAGTATTTT. Protein product: CASTSGGTDTQYF. The rearrangement joins TRBV2 to TRBJ2-3, with 8 bases fitting TRBD2. CDR1 and CDR2 (germline): SNHLY, FYNNEI. The CDR3 has 13 amino acids. J was trimmed by 3 bases and V by 7 bases; bases with no gene match: 3.

The chain recombines TRBV27 with TRBJ1-1; 9 bases agree with TRBD1. The J segment lost 1 base and the V segment lost 4 bases, leaving 4 bases of the junction unmatched. CDR1 MNHEY and CDR2 SMNVEV come from the germline V gene (reference sequence). This CDR3 has 15 amino acids. The CDR3 coding sequence is TGTGCCAGCAGTTGGGCGGACAGGGGGAACACTGAAGCTTTCTTT. It codes for CASSWADRGNTEAFF.

The chain carries TRBV5-1 and TRBJ2-1; TRBD1 agrees at 8 bases. The V gene end was trimmed by 3 bases and the J gene end by 1 base; junction bases not matched to a gene: 3. Germline CDR1 SGHRS, CDR2 YFSETQ. The CDR3 has 15 amino acids. The chain's CDR3 is CASSSGQVSYNEQFF. The DNA of the CDR3 is TGCGCCAGCAGCTCGGGACAGGTATCCTACAATGAGCAGTTCTTC.

The chain employs TRBV4-1 and TRBJ2-2, with D possibly matching TRBD2 (9 bases). Trimming left V 0 bases short and J 3 bases short, with 26 bases between. The V gene's germline CDR1 is MGHRA and CDR2 YSYEKL. The CDR3 is 21 residues long. In DNA, the CDR3 is TGCGCCAGCAGCCAAGAGAAGGGTGGGCAGGGGGCGGGAGGGGACACCGGGGAGCTGTTTTTT. This codes for CASSQEKGGQGAGGDTGELFF.

This sequence joins TRBV10-3 and TRBJ2-1, with 8 positions matching TRBD1. This CDR3 contains 16 residues. The germline gives CDR1 ENHRY, CDR2 SYGVKD. V lost 0 bases to trimming and J lost 3 bases; unmatched junction nucleotides: 4. DNA for the CDR3: TGTGCCATCAGTGAGTCGGGCGGACAGGGCTACAATGAGCAGTTCTTC. Amino acid sequence: CAISESGGQGYNEQFF.

The rearrangement uses TRBV28 and TRBJ2-5, with D perhaps matching TRBD2 (5 bases). Deletions cut 5 bases from V and 5 bases from J, with 21 bases between. The CDR3 length is 16 residues. Germline V gene sequence: CDR1 MDHEN, CDR2 SYDVKM. CDR3 residues: CASSLRTGRGLETQYF. CDR3 DNA sequence: TGTGCCAGCAGTCTCCGTACCGGCCGGGGATTGGAGACCCAGTACTTC.

The chain joins TRBV5-4 to TRBJ2-1, with 10 bases lining up with TRBD2. The germline gives CDR1 SGHNT, CDR2 YYREEE (reference sequence). This CDR3 has 17 residues. J lost 6 bases, V lost 3 bases, and 12 bases had no gene match. DNA of the CDR3: TGTGCCAGCAGCTCGAATATAGCGGGAGGCGGGGGCAATGAGCAGTTCTTC. Translation: CASSSNIAGGGGNEQFF.

This clone was seen only a few times. This chain uses TRBV2 with TRBJ2-5; TRBD1 agrees at 7 bases. Germline CDR1 reads SNHLY; CDR2 reads FYNNEI. The CDR3 is 13 amino acids. Unmatched junction bases numbered 6, after V lost 6 bases and J lost 5 bases. CDR3 in amino acids: CASSATGLETQYF. CDR3 coding DNA: TGTGCCAGCAGCGCGACAGGGCTGGAGACCCAGTACTTC.

This clone was seen only a few times. The rearrangement joins TRBV4-1 to TRBJ1-2; D may be TRBD1 (5 bases). The germline V and J ends were trimmed by 1 base and 6 bases, with 9 bases remaining between them. Germline values: CDR1 MGHRA, CDR2 YSYEKL. The CDR3 spans 13 residues. CDR3: CASSQAGFDGYTF. CDR3 DNA sequence: TGCGCCAGCAGCCAAGCAGGGTTCGATGGCTACACCTTC.